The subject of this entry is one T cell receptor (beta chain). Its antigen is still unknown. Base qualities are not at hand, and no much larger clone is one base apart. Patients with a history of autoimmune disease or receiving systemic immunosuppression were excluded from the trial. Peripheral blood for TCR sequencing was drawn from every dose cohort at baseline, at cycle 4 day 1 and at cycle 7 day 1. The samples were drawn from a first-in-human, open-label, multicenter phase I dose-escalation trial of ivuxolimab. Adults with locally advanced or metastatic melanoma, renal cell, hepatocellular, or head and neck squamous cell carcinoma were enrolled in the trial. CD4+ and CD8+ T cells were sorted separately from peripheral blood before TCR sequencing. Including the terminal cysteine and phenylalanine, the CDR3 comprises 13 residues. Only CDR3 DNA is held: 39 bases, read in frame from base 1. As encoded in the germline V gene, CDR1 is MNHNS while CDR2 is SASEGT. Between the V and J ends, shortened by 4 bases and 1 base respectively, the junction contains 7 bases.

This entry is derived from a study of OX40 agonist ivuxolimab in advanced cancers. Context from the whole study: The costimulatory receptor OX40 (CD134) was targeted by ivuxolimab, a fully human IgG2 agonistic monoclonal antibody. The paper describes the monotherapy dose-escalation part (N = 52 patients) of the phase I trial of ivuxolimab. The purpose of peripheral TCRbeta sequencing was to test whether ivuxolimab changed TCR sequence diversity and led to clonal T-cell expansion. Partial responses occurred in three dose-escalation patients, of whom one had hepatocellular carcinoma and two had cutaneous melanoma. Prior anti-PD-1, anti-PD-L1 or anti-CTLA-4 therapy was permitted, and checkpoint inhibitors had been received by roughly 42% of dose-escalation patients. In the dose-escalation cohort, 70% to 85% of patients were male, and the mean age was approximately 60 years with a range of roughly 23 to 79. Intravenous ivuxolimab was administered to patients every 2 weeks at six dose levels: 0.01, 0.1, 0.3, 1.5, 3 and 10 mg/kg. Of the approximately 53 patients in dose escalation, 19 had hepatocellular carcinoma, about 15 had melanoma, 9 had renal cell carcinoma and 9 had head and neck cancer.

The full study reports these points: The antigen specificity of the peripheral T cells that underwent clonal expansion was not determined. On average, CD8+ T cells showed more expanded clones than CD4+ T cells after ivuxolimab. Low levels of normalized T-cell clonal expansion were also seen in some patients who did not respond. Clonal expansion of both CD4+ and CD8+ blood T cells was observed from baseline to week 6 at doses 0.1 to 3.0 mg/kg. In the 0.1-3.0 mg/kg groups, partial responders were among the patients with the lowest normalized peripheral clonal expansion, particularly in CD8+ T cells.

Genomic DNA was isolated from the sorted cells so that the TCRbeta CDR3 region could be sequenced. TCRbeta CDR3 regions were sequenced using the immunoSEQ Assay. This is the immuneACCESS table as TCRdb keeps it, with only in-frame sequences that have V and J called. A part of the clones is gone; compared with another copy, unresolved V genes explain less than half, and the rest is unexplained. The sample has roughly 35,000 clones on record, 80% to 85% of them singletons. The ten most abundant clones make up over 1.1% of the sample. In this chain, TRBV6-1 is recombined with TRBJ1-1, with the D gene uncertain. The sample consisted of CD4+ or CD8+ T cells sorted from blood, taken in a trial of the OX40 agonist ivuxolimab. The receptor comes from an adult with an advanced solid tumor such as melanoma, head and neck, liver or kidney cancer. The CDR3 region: CASSAGKNTEAFF. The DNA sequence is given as TGTGCCAGCAGTGCAGGCAAGAACACTGAAGCTTTCTTT.